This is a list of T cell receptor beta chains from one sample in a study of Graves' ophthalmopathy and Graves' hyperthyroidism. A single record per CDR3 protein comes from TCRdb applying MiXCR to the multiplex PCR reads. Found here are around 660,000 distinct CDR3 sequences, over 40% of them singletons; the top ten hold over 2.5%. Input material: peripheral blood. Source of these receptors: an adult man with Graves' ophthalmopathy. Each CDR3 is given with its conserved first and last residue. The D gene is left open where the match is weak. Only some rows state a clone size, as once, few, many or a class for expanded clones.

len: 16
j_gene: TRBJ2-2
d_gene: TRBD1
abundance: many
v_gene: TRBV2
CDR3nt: TGTGCCAGCAGTTTGCAGGGGGTTGGGAACACCGGGGAGCTGTTTTTT
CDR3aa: CASSLQGVGNTGELFF

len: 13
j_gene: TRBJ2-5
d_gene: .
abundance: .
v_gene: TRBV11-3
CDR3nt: TGTGCCAGCAGCCGTGGTTGGGGTCAGACCCAGTACTTC
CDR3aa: CASSRGWGQTQYF

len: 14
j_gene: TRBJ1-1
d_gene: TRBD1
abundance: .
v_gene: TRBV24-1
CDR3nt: TGTGCCACCAGGGACGAGACAGGGGGCACTGAAGCTTTCTTT
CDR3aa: CATRDETGGTEAFF

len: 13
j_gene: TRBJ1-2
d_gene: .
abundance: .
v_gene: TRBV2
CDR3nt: TGTGCCAGCAGTGAAGAGGGTGGCTATGGCTACACCTTC
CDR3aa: CASSEEGGYGYTF

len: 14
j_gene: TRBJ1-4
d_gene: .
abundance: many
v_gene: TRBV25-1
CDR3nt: TGTGCCAGCAGTGACTGGCAGGGATACGAAAAACTGTTTTTT
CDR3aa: CASSDWQGYEKLFF

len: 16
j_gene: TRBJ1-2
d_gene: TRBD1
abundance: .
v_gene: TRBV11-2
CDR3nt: TGTGCCAGCAGCTGGACAGGGTATGGACTATTCGCTGGAAACACCTTC
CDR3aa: CASSWTGYGLFAGNTF

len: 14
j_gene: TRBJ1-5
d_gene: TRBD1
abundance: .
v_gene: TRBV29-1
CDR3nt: TGCAGCGCTGAAGGACAGGGGGATCGTCAGCCCCAGCATTTT
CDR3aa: CSAEGQGDRQPQHF

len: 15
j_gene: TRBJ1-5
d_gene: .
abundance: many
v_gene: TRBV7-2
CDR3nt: TGTGCCAGCAGCGCAGCAGGGGTTAGCAATCAGCCCCAGCATTTT
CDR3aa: CASSAAGVSNQPQHF

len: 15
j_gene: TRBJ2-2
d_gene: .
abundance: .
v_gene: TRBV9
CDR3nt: TGTGCCAGCAGCCCCCGTCAGTGGAACACCGGGGAGCTGTTTTTT
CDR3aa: CASSPRQWNTGELFF

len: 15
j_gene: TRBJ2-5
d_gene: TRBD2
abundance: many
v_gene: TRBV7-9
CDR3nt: TGTGCCAGCAGACACTTACGGCGGGAGAGAGAGACCCAGTACTTC
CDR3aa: CASRHLRRERETQYF

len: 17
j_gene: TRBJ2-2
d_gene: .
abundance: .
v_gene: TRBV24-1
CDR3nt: TGTGCCACCAGTGAGCCCCCAACCTTCCTGACAGTCGGGGAGCTGTTTTTT
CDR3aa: CATSEPPTFLTVGELFF

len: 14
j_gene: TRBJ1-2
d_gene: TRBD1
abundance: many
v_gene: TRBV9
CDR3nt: TGTGCCAGCAGCCCAGGGGACAGCGGCTCTGGCTACACCTTC
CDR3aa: CASSPGDSGSGYTF

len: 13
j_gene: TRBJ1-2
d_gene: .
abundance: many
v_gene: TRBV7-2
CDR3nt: TGTGCCAGCAGCTTTATGCAAAACTATGGCTACACCTTC
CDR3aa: CASSFMQNYGYTF

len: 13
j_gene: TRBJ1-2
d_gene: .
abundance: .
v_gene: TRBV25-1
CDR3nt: TGTGCCAGCAGTCTACACGGGAGCTATGGCTACACCTTC
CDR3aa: CASSLHGSYGYTF

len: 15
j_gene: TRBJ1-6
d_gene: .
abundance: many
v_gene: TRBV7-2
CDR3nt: TGTGCCAGCAGCTTAGAGGTTGCCTCCAATTCACCCCTCCACTTT
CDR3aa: CASSLEVASNSPLHF

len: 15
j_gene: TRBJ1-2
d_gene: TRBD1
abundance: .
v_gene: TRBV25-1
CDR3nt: TGTGCCAGCAGTGAACCTCACACAGGGGGCTATGGCTACACCTTC
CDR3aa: CASSEPHTGGYGYTF

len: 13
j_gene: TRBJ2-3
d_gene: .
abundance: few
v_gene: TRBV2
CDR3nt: TGTGCCGGACGCCTCGGGGGCACAGATACGCAGTATTTT
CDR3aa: CAGRLGGTDTQYF

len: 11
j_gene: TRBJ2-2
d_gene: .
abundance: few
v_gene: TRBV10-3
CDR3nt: TGTGCCATCAGTGGAACAGGGGAGCTGTTTTTT
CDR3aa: CAISGTGELFF